The 30 T cell receptor beta chains below were found in one sample sequenced in a study of beta chain features in type 1 diabetes. Study-wide results and caveats: Across all four CD4+ subsets, people with type 1 diabetes showed modestly shorter TCRB CDR3s.

No cognate antigen is known for these TCRs. The isolated RNA, all of it, was reverse transcribed, so expressed TCRB transcripts were what got sequenced. Here immunoSEQ multiplex PCR was the method, and the copy in TCRdb shows in-frame clones only, minus some. This sample carries about 28,000 clones, about two thirds of them seen once, and the ten largest clones take 2% to 3%. What was sequenced was Tregs from blood. All receptors derive from a woman in her twenties or thirties with type 1 diabetes.

In its sample, this clone was seen a few times. The chain joins TRBV28 to TRBJ1-2; a possible D gene is TRBD1 (5 bases). The germline CDR1 and CDR2 sequences are MDHEN and SYDVKM. The CDR3 contains 14 residues. The V end was cut by 4 bases, the J end by 4 bases, with 13 bases between. The CDR3 coding sequence is TGTGCCAGCAGTTCCCCAGGGCAGGGCTATGGCTACACCTTC. It codes for CASSSPGQGYGYTF.

This clone was picked up a small number of times. In DNA, the CDR3 is TGTGCCAGCAGCTTGGAACAGGGGAATGGCTACACCTTC. Translated, it gives CASSLEQGNGYTF. V is TRBV7-9 and J is TRBJ1-2; TRBD1 agrees at 7 bases. CDR3 length equals 13 residues. V shed 3 bases, J shed 6 bases, and the junction held 4 bases outside the gene matches. Germline loops: CDR1 SEHNR, CDR2 FQNEAQ (reference sequence). The full variable domain, rest sourced from reference TRBV7-9 and TRBJ1-2, is DTGVSQNPRHKITKRGQNVTFRCDPISEHNRLYWYRQTLGQGPEFLTYFQNEAQLEKSRLLSDRFSAERPKGSFSTLEIQRTEQGDSAMYLCASSLEQGNGYTFGSGTRLTVV.

This clone has just one count. The rearrangement links TRBV29-1 to TRBJ1-5; D ambiguous. The CDR3 contains 13 residues. CDR1 is SQVTM, CDR2 ANQGSEA, per germline. Trimming cost V 1 base and J 6 bases, with 10 bases left between them. The CDR3 bases are TGCAGCGTTGAAGGAGTTCCGGGTCAGCCCCAGCATTTT. It translates to CSVEGVPGQPQHF.

The rearrangement joins TRBV7-8 to TRBJ2-7; 7 positions agree with TRBD1. The germline gives CDR1 SGHVS, CDR2 FQNEAQ. This CDR3 spans 17 amino acids. J lost 0 bases, V lost 3 bases, and 11 bases had no gene match. Here the CDR3 reads CASSLGTVLIPSYEQYF. The CDR3 DNA is TGTGCCAGCAGCTTGGGGACAGTCCTTATACCCTCCTACGAGCAGTACTTC.

The CDR3 sequence: CASSPRGGAGTGELFF. The CDR3 DNA sequence: TGTGCCAGCAGCCCTAGGGGGGGCGCCGGCACCGGGGAGCTGTTTTTT. The chain is built from TRBV7-3 and TRBJ2-2; a possible D gene is TRBD2 (7 bases). Germline loops: CDR1 SGHTA, CDR2 FQGTGA. The CDR3 runs to 16 residues. Between the trimmed V and J ends, which lost 5 bases and 4 bases, there was a span of 17 bases.

The V and J genes are TRBV7-9 and TRBJ1-2; possible D gene TRBD1, 6 bases. This CDR3 spans 15 amino acids. V gave up 5 bases and J gave up 4 bases, with 17 bases separating them. Per the germline V gene, CDR1 is SEHNR and CDR2 is FQNEAQ (reference sequence). The CDR3 nucleotides are TGTGCCAGCAGCATTTCATCGGGACACCCCTATGGCTACACCTTC. This sequence encodes CASSISSGHPYGYTF.

V and J are TRBV5-1 and TRBJ2-1; 9 positions agree with TRBD2. Germline V gene data show CDR1 as SGHRS and CDR2 as YFSETQ. The CDR3 is 15 amino acids. V was clipped by 2 bases and J by 8 bases; unmatched bases: 8. CDR3 sequence (DNA): TGCGCCAGCAGCTTTGGTCTAGCGGGAATCGATGAGCAGTTCTTC. Translation: CASSFGLAGIDEQFF. Combining the CDR3 with reference TRBV5-1 and TRBJ2-1 gives the whole variable domain KAGVTQTPRYLIKTRGQQVTLSCSPISGHRSVSWYQQTPGQGLQFLFEYFSETQRNKGNFPGRFSGRQFSNSRSEMNVSTLELGDSALYLCASSFGLAGIDEQFFGPGTRLTVL.

This clone has a handful of counts. This rearrangement joins TRBV7-9 to TRBJ2-7, with TRBD2 matching over 13 bases. After removal of 4 bases from V and 5 bases from J, the junction contained 11 bases not matched to a gene. The CDR3 consists of 17 residues. From germline, CDR1 is SEHNR and CDR2 FQNEAQ (reference sequence). The DNA of the CDR3 is TGTGCCAGCAGCTCCCCACCAGGACTAGCGGGAGACGACGAGCAGTACTTC. Translated, it gives CASSSPPGLAGDDEQYF. The complete variable domain, with remaining parts taken from reference TRBV7-9 and TRBJ2-7, reads DTGVSQNPRHKITKRGQNVTFRCDPISEHNRLYWYRQTLGQGPEFLTYFQNEAQLEKSRLLSDRFSAERPKGSFSTLEIQRTEQGDSAMYLCASSSPPGLAGDDEQYFGPGTRLTVT.

The count of this clone is one. V and J are TRBV7-9 and TRBJ1-1; 8 bases are a match to TRBD1. This CDR3 comprises 14 residues. V shed 6 bases, J shed 7 bases, and the junction held 10 bases outside the gene matches. Germline V gives CDR1 SEHNR, CDR2 FQNEAQ (reference sequence). Written as DNA, the CDR3 is TGTGCCAGCAGACCTCAGGGACAGGTAATTGAAGCTTTCTTT. Protein product: CASRPQGQVIEAFF.

The sample holds one count of this clone. Germline and junction disagree at one end, which may indicate a read error. The chain links TRBV5-1 to TRBJ1-1, with a possible D match to TRBD1 (5 bases). Germline V gene lookup returns CDR1 SGHRS and CDR2 YFSETQ. This CDR3 has 15 amino acids. Here the CDR3 reads CASSLGETANTEVFF. CDR3 in DNA: TGCGCCAGCAGCTTGGGAGAGACAGCGAACACTGAAGTTTTCTTT.

V gene TRBV6-6 combines with J gene TRBJ1-2; TRBD1 matches 8 bases. The CDR3 totals 13 residues. The trim removed 6 bases at V and 4 bases at J, leaving 4 bases unmatched. Germline-derived CDR1 and CDR2 are MNHNY and SVGAGI (reference sequence). The CDR3 region has the DNA TGTGCCAGCAGGGACAGGGAAGGCTATGGCTACACCTTC. Translating it yields CASRDREGYGYTF.

This clone was seen once. The CDR3 DNA reads TGCAGCGTTGAGAAGGGACAGGGATGGGATACGCAGTATTTT. Encoded protein: CSVEKGQGWDTQYF. The V call is TRBV29-1, the J call TRBJ2-3; TRBD1 agrees at 9 bases. In germline, CDR1 is SQVTM, CDR2 ANQGSEA. CDR3 size: 14 residues. V dropped 3 bases and J dropped 6; count of bases not matched to a gene: 7.

The rearrangement links TRBV15 to TRBJ2-1; a weak D match, TRBD2 (5 bases). Germline assignment: CDR1 LNHNV and CDR2 YYDKDF (reference sequence). The V end lost 8 bases, the J end lost 5 bases, and 10 bases lay between the germline ends. This CDR3 comprises 12 residues. The CDR3 bases are TGTGCCACCGGGGAGTGGGACAATGAGCAGTTCTTC. Translating gives CATGEWDNEQFF.

The chain employs TRBV5-4 and TRBJ1-5, with TRBD1 matching over 7 bases. V gave up 4 bases and J gave up 4 bases; unmatched junction bases: 11. The germline gives CDR1 SGHNT, CDR2 YYREEE (reference sequence). This CDR3 region has 16 residues. The CDR3 loop reads CASSPSGAGGNQPQHF. The CDR3 bases are TGTGCCAGCAGCCCCAGTGGGGCAGGGGGAAATCAGCCCCAGCATTTT. Supplemented by reference TRBV5-4 and TRBJ1-5, the full variable domain reads ETGVTQSPTHLIKTRGQQVTLRCSSQSGHNTVSWYQQALGQGPQFIFQYYREEENGRGNFPPRFSGLQFPNYSSELNVNALELDDSALYLCASSPSGAGGNQPQHFGDGTRLSIL.

The V gene is TRBV7-6, the J gene TRBJ1-1; D call uncertain. CDR1 SGHVS and CDR2 FNYEAQ come from the germline V gene. With 2 bases removed from V and 0 bases from J, the gap between germline ends came to 10 bases. This CDR3 is built from 15 residues. The CDR3 DNA sequence: TGTGCCAGCAGCTTAAGCAGCGGGCTGAACACTGAAGCTTTCTTT. This encodes CASSLSSGLNTEAFF.

The sample holds a few counts of this clone. The genes are TRBV5-6 and TRBJ2-1; the D gene is possibly TRBD1 (6 bases). V lost 0 bases, J lost 0 bases, and 16 bases lay in between. Per germline, CDR1 SGHDT and CDR2 YYEEEE. This CDR3 spans 18 amino acids. Here the CDR3 DNA reads TGTGCCAGCAGCTTGGAGTTGATGGGGGCAGCCTCCTACAATGAGCAGTTCTTC. Translated: CASSLELMGAASYNEQFF.

The V gene is TRBV10-3, the J gene TRBJ2-3; 7 bases map to TRBD2. Germline loops: CDR1 ENHRY, CDR2 SYGVKD. The CDR3 extends over 17 amino acids. The V segment lost 2 bases and the J segment 0 bases; nucleotides outside the gene matches: 8. The CDR3 loop is CAISERAGVPSTDTQYF. Written as DNA, the CDR3 is TGTGCCATCAGTGAGCGTGCGGGAGTTCCTAGCACAGATACGCAGTATTTT.

This chain links TRBV29-1 with TRBJ2-5; D call uncertain. The CDR3 runs 15 residues. Trimming stripped 0 bases from V and 3 bases from J, with 14 bases between. CDR1 is SQVTM and CDR2 is ANQGSEA in the germline V gene. In DNA, the CDR3 is TGCAGCGTTGAAGAGGTCCCCGATCGAGAAGAGACCCAGTACTTC. Amino acid sequence: CSVEEVPDREETQYF.

The chain carries TRBV10-1 and TRBJ1-2; D remains ambiguous. The CDR3 is 17 residues long. Germline V gene data show CDR1 as WNHNN and CDR2 as SYGVQD (reference sequence). V shed 5 bases and J shed 4 bases, with 23 bases lying between them. The CDR3 spells CASSYKRGSRKTYGYTF. The CDR3 region has the DNA TGCGCCAGCAGTTATAAGAGAGGATCGCGAAAGACCTATGGCTACACCTTC.

This clone was recorded only once. V is TRBV5-1 and J is TRBJ1-1; the D is unclear. The CDR3 extends over 15 amino acids. Germline V gives CDR1 SGHRS, CDR2 YFSETQ. Deletions cut 0 bases from V and 0 bases from J, with 9 bases between. The CDR3 loop reads CASSLGAGMNTEAFF. The CDR3 coding sequence is TGCGCCAGCAGCTTGGGGGCGGGAATGAACACTGAAGCTTTCTTT.

The chain combines TRBV30 with TRBJ1-4; TRBD1 matches at 7 bases. CDR1 and CDR2 from the germline V gene are GTSNPN and SVGIG (reference sequence). The trim removed 2 bases at V and 4 bases at J, leaving 4 bases unmatched. The CDR3 covers 14 residues. This CDR3 is CAWSWTGYNEKLFF. The CDR3 DNA reads as TGTGCCTGGAGTTGGACAGGATATAATGAAAAACTGTTTTTT.

This clone turned up a few times. The J gene is TRBJ2-5, the V gene TRBV4-1; a possible D gene is TRBD1 (5 bases). CDR1 and CDR2 from the germline V gene are MGHRA and YSYEKL. The V end lost 0 bases, the J end lost 5 bases, and 16 bases lay between the germline ends. The CDR3 runs to 16 residues. The CDR3 reads CASSQDLRLYRETQYF. Here the CDR3 DNA reads TGCGCCAGCAGCCAAGATTTGAGACTCTACAGGGAGACCCAGTACTTC.

This clone has just a few counts. The chain joins TRBV7-2 to TRBJ2-5; the match to TRBD2 covers 7 bases. V gave up 4 bases and J gave up 2 bases; unmatched junction bases: 7. CDR1 is SGHTA, CDR2 FQGNSA, per germline. The CDR3 consists of 15 residues. CDR3 nucleotide sequence: TGTGCCAGCAGCTCGGTCGGGACTACTCAAGAGACCCAGTACTTC. Its protein product is CASSSVGTTQETQYF. The complete variable domain, with remaining parts taken from reference TRBV7-2 and TRBJ2-5, reads GAGVSQSPSNKVTEKGKDVELRCDPISGHTALYWYRQSLGQGLEFLIYFQGNSAPDKSGLPSDRFSAERTGGSVSTLTIQRTQQEDSAVYLCASSSVGTTQETQYFGPGTRLLVL.

Concerning this clone itself: The sample holds other DNA sequences that translate to the same CDR3. V is TRBV19 and J is TRBJ2-7; 9 bases match TRBD1. Germline values: CDR1 LNHDA, CDR2 SQIVND (reference sequence). The CDR3 is made up of 15 amino acids. V was pared by 2 bases and J by 5 bases, with 7 bases of the junction left unmatched. In DNA, the CDR3 is TGTGCCAGTAGTATAAGGGGACAGGGTTCGCACGAGCAGTACTTC. It yields the protein CASSIRGQGSHEQYF.

The CDR3 nucleotides read TGTGCCTGGAGACCCCTAGCGGGATACAATGAGCAGTTCTTC. Residues: CAWRPLAGYNEQFF. This chain uses TRBV30 with TRBJ2-1, with 9 bases matching TRBD2. Trimming removed 3 bases from V and 4 bases from J; junction bases left unmatched: 4. The CDR3 is 14 residues long. Per germline, CDR1 GTSNPN and CDR2 SVGIG (reference sequence).

The chain combines TRBV10-1 with TRBJ1-1, with a possible D match to TRBD1 (5 bases). Trimming removed 5 bases at V and 1 base at J, with 11 bases between. The CDR3 totals 14 residues. Germline lookup yields CDR1 WNHNN and CDR2 SYGVQD (reference sequence). The CDR3 DNA follows: TGCGCCAGCAGTACCCGACAGCCGAACACTGAAGCTTTCTTT. Translated, it gives CASSTRQPNTEAFF.

This chain uses TRBV5-1 with TRBJ1-2; 7 positions agree with TRBD1. Germline values: CDR1 SGHRS, CDR2 YFSETQ. V was clipped by 5 bases and J by 3 bases; unmatched bases: 4. The CDR3 runs 13 residues. As DNA, the CDR3 is TGCGCCAGCAGTGCCGACAGGGACTATGGCTACACCTTC. Protein sequence: CASSADRDYGYTF.

This chain connects TRBV5-1 to TRBJ2-7, with TRBD1 as a possible D gene (6 bases). Between the trimmed V and J ends, which lost 6 bases and 2 bases, there was a span of 21 bases. This CDR3 has 16 amino acids. Germline-derived CDR1 and CDR2 are SGHRS and YFSETQ. CDR3 coding DNA: TGCGCCAGCAAGGACATTAATAGAGGGGGACCCTACGAGCAGTACTTC. It translates to CASKDINRGGPYEQYF.

This clone was seen more than once but under ten times. V and J are TRBV10-3 and TRBJ2-7; 10 bases agree with TRBD1. CDR3 length: 13 amino acids. The V gene's germline CDR1 is ENHRY and CDR2 SYGVKD. The junction had 5 bases not matched to a gene; V was cut back by 7 bases and J by 5 bases. CDR3 nucleotide sequence: TGTGCCATCAAGGGACAGGGGCAAGACGAGCAGTACTTC. It yields the protein CAIKGQGQDEQYF.

This clone was counted between two and nine times. Other DNA sequences in the sample encode the same CDR3. This sequence joins TRBV7-2 and TRBJ2-7; tentative D call: TRBD2 (7 bases). This CDR3 contains 14 residues. V was pared by 5 bases and J by 1 base, with 12 bases between. Germline assignment: CDR1 SGHTA and CDR2 FQGNSA. CDR3 bases: TGTGCCAGCAGCCGAGGGGGGGCTTCCTACGAGCAGTACTTC. This encodes CASSRGGASYEQYF.